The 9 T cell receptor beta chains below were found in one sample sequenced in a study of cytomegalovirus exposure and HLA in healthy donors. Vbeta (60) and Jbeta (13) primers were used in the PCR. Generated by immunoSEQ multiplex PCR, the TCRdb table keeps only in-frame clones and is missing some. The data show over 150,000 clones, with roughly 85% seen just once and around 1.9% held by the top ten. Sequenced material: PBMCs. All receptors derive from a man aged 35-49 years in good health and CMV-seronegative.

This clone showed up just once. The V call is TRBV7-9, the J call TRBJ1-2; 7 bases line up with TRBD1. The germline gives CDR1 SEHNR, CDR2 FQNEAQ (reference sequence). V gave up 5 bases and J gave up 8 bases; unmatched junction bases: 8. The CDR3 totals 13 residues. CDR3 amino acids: CASSTGQPRGYTF. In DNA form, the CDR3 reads TGTGCCAGCAGCACGGGACAGCCGCGCGGCTACACCTTC.

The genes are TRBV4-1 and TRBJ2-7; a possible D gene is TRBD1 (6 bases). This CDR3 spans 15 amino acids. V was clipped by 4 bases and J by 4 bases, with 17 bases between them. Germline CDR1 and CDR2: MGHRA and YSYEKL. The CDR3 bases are TGCGCCAGCAGCCTTGGGACATTGGGAAGATACGAGCAGTACTTC. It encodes CASSLGTLGRYEQYF.

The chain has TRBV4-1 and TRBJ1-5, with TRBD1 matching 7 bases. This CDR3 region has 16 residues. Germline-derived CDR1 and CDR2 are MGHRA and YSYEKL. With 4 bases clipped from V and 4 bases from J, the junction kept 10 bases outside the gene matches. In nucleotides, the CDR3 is TGCGCCAGCAGCCTCAGGGATGGGACAGCGAATCAGCCCCAGCATTTT. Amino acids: CASSLRDGTANQPQHF.

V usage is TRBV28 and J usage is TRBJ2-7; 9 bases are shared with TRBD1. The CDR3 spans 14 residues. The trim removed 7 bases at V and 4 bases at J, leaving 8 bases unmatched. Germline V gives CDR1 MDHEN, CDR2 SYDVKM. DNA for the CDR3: TGTGCCAGCACGGACGGGACAGGGCTATACGAGCAGTACTTC. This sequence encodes CASTDGTGLYEQYF.

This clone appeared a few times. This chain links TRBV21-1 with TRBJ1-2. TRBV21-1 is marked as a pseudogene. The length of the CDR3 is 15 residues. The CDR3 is CASSIGGGEEDGYTF. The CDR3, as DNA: TGTGCCAGCAGCATCGGAGGAGGGGAGGAAGATGGCTACACCTTC.

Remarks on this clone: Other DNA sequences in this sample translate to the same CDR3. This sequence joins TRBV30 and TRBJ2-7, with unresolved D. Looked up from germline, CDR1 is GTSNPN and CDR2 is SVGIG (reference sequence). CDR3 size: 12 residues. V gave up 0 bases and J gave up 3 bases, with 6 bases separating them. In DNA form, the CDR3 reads TGTGCCTGGAGTGTGTCCGGCTACGAGCAGTACTTC. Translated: CAWSVSGYEQYF.

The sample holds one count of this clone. CDR3 in DNA: TGTGCCAGCAGCTTAGTAAGGGCAGGGTCTTCGGGCTACACCTTC. It encodes CASSLVRAGSSGYTF. The chain is built from TRBV7-2 and TRBJ1-2, with D possibly TRBD1 on 5 matching bases. Germline V gene lookup returns CDR1 SGHTA and CDR2 FQGNSA. CDR3 length equals 15 residues. The V gene lost 1 base and the J gene lost 8 bases, with 17 bases spanning the gap. Filled out from reference TRBV7-2 and TRBJ1-2, the complete variable domain reads GAGVSQSPSNKVTEKGKDVELRCDPISGHTALYWYRQSLGQGLEFLIYFQGNSAPDKSGLPSDRFSAERTGGSVSTLTIQRTQQEDSAVYLCASSLVRAGSSGYTFGSGTRLTVV.

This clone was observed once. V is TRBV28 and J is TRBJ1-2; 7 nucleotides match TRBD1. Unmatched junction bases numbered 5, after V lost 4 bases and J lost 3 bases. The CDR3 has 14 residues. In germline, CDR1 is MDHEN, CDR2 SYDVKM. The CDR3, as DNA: TGTGCCAGCAGTTCCTACAGGGGTGACTATGGCTACACCTTC. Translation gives CASSSYRGDYGYTF.

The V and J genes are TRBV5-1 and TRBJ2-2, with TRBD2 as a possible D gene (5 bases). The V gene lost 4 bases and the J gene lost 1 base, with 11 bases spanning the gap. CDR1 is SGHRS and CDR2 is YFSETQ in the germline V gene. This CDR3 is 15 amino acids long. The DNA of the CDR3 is TGCGCCAGCAGCCCGACGGGGAAGAACACCGGGGAGCTGTTTTTT. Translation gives CASSPTGKNTGELFF.